This T cell receptor (beta chain) stems from a study of blood T cell repertoires in COVID-19 (dated by TCRdb to 2019 to 2021). Regarding the research as a whole: Samples from collaborators originated in the United States, Italy and Spain and spanned both the acute and convalescent phases of COVID-19. The material from the prospective study consisted of cDNA or gDNA derived from T cells, B-cell-depleted T cells, or PBMCs. The dataset comprised deeply sampled blood TCRbeta repertoires from subjects exposed to, actively infected with, or recovered from COVID-19. The repertoires were released in a freely available public database meant as a resource for research on the immune response to SARS-CoV-2. The samples were drawn from the first 160 participants of the ongoing ImmuneRACE study and from under 1,500 subjects provided by 6 global collaborators. Sample metadata almost always included a de-identified subject ID, COVID-19 status, age in years and sex. Where available, HLA class I and class II types were taken from metadata supplied by the sample provider and were not determined by assay-based typing.

The paper as a whole reports these results and caveats: The quantity of clinical and demographic metadata differed by source and by participant and was supplied without curation.

On this clone: Which antigen it targets is not known. Within one base of it there is no much larger clone, and no base qualities were kept.

Collaborating institutions collected whole blood in K2EDTA tubes following their own protocols. For TCRbeta analysis, collaborator samples were shipped as frozen whole blood, as isolated PBMCs, or as DNA extracted from either sample type. V lost 2 bases and J lost 5 bases, and the count of bases not matched to a germline gene is 13. The germline V gene provides CDR1 MDHEN and CDR2 SYDVKM. The CDR3, from cysteine to phenylalanine, totals 17 residues. The entry retains the CDR3 DNA only, 51 bases that are in frame from base 1. TCRbeta CDR3 regions were amplified from genomic DNA by means of the immunoSEQ Assay, a bias-controlled multiplex PCR. The authors' analysis ran thus. The number of nucleated cells in each sample was estimated by amplification of reference gene primers within the assay. Sequence reads were collapsed and filtered to measure the absolute abundance of every unique TCRbeta CDR3 rearrangement. For each sample, productive Simpson clonality was calculated as the square root of Simpson's diversity index across productive rearrangements. Imported from immuneACCESS, the table was reduced by TCRdb to in-frame sequences with V and J called. These copies leave out some clones; in studies compared against another copy, an unresolved V gene accounts for under half, and the cause of the remainder is not known. For V, J and clone size, that table is used; D and trimming come from the DNA. The sample records about 150,000 clones, 90% to 95% of which are singletons. Clones ranked in the top ten supply about 0.54% of the sample.

The V and J segments used are TRBV28 and TRBJ1-2; the junction holds 8 bases that match TRBD1. Material: peripheral blood. This TCR came from a man aged 45-65 years with acute or convalescent COVID-19. The sequenced DNA is TGTGCCAGCAGTTTAGAGGCAGGGGGCTTCCTCCTTTATGGCTACACCTTC. The encoded protein is CASSLEAGGFLLYGYTF.